The entry below describes one T cell receptor (beta chain). As yet, its antigen is unknown. The data are from a study of T cell responses to AZD1222 COVID-19 vaccine. Whole-study results and caveats: The span of vaccine-associated CD4 TCRs extended across spike, with dominance at 160-218 and 743-854. White British donors predominated, females outnumbered males, and clonal diversity was possibly underestimated. Spike-specific TCR breadth and depth rose after two AZD1222 doses. Unmutated regions of variants are reportedly targeted by nearly half of spike-specific TCRs.

The length of the CDR3 is 11 residues. Germline CDR1 reads MDHEN; CDR2 reads SYDVKM. The V gene lost 2 bases and the J gene lost 7 bases, with 5 bases spanning the gap. TCRdb's copy holds only in-frame clones and misses some; the assay was immunoSEQ multiplex PCR. The sample has some 130,000 clones, approximately 86% seen once. The sample consisted of peripheral blood, taken on day 0 of AZD1222 vaccination. This receptor was identified in an adult in good health. J is TRBJ1-1 and V is TRBV28; no clear D. CDR3 sequence reads: CASSLGDEAFF. The CDR3 bases are TGTGCCAGCAGTTTAGGGGATGAAGCTTTCTTT.